This T cell receptor (beta chain) emerged from a study of blood T cell repertoires in COVID-19. The wider study: In each case, the material was cDNA or gDNA derived from T cells, B-cell-depleted T cells, or PBMCs.

Original analysis: Estimation of nucleated cell counts relied on the amplification of reference gene primers. Method: immunoSEQ multiplex PCR; TCRdb's copy keeps in-frame clones and lacks some. That table furnishes V, J and clone size, whereas the DNA furnished D and trimming. The sample lists 310,000 or so clones; roughly 88% were seen once. The ends were cut back, 6 bases at V and 4 bases at J, with 18 bases in the middle. The CDR3 is made up of 15 amino acids. The germline V gene encodes CDR1 MNHEY and CDR2 SVGAGI. The receptor's source is a woman between 50 and 59 years old with active or convalescent COVID-19. Sequences were obtained from peripheral blood. V is TRBV6-5 and J is TRBJ1-2, with a weak D call TRBD1 (6 bases). CDR3 residues: CASSLETGQSYGYTF. In DNA, the CDR3 is TGTGCCAGCAGCCTCGAGACAGGACAGAGCTATGGCTACACCTTC.